This is a list of T cell receptor beta chains from one sample in a study of cytomegalovirus exposure and HLA in healthy donors. Assay: immunoSEQ multiplex PCR; the TCRdb copy retains only in-frame clones and omits some. The data hold under 250,000 clones, with about 83% observed a single time. Sample: PBMCs. The receptors come from a human donor in good health. Each CDR3 is given with its conserved first and last residue. The D gene is left open where the match is weak. Clone size, where shown, is once, few, many, or a class for clones that have expanded.

D gene,J gene,clone size,V gene,CDR3 DNA,CDR3 protein
.,TRBJ2-5,.,TRBV2,TGTGCCAGCAGGAGGGAAACCCGAAAAGAGACCCAGTACTTC,CASRRETRKETQYF
TRBD2,TRBJ2-3,.,TRBV7-7,TGTGCTAGCAGCTTAACTAGCGGAAGCACAGATACGCAGTATTTT,CASSLTSGSTDTQYF
.,TRBJ1-3,.,TRBV7-9,TGTGCCAGCAGCTTAGAAACTGTCGCGTCCGGAAACACCATATATTTT,CASSLETVASGNTIYF
TRBD2,TRBJ2-3,.,TRBV7-2,TGTGCCAGCAGCTTACATTCGGCGGGAGTAAATACGCAGTATTTT,CASSLHSAGVNTQYF
TRBD1,TRBJ1-1,.,TRBV18,TGTGCCAGCTCACCAATGGGACAGGGGTACACTGAAGCTTTCTTT,CASSPMGQGYTEAFF
.,TRBJ2-1,.,TRBV2,TGTGCCAGCAGTGAGGGGCGGAGAGACAATGAGCAGTTCTTC,CASSEGRRDNEQFF
TRBD1,TRBJ1-4,.,TRBV19,TGTGCCAGTAGGGACAGGGTCGCAACTAATGAAAAACTGTTTTTT,CASRDRVATNEKLFF
.,TRBJ1-5,.,TRBV18,TGTGCCAGCTCACCGAATCACAGGGTCAATCAGCCCCAGCATTTT,CASSPNHRVNQPQHF
.,TRBJ2-1,once,TRBV27,TGTGCCAGCAGTTCTAACCCCCCGGGGAATGAGCAGTTCTTC,CASSSNPPGNEQFF
TRBD1,TRBJ2-1,.,TRBV9,TGTGCCGGCAGCGTAGCAGGGGGCGCCCACAATGAGCAGTTCTTC,CAGSVAGGAHNEQFF
TRBD1,TRBJ2-3,few,TRBV4-1,TGCGCCAGCAGCCAACCCACAGGGGGGTCAGATACGCAGTATTTT,CASSQPTGGSDTQYF
.,TRBJ2-7,.,TRBV5-4,TGTGCCAGCAGCACGGTGGGGGCCAACTCCTACGAGCAGTACTTC,CASSTVGANSYEQYF
.,TRBJ2-6,.,TRBV28,TGTGCCAGCAGTTTGACAGGGGCCAACGTCCTGACTTTC,CASSLTGANVLTF